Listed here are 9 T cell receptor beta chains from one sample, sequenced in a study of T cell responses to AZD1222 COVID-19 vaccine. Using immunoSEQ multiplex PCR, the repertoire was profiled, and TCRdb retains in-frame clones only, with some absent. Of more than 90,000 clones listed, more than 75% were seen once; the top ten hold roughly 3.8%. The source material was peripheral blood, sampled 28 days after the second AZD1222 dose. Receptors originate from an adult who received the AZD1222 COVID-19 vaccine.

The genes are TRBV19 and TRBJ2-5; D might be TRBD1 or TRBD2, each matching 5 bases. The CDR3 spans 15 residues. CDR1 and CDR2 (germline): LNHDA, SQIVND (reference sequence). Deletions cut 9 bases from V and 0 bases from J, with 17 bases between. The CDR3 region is CASTFVGDYQETQYF. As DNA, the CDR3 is TGTGCCAGCACTTTTGTGGGGGATTACCAAGAGACCCAGTACTTC.

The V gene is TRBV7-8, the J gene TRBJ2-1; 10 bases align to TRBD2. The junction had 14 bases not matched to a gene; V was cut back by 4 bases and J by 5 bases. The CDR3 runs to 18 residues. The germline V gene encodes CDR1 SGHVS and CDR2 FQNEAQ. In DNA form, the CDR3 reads TGTGCCAGCAGCTGGGGGCCTAGCGGGAGTAGATTTGACAATGAGCAGTTCTTC. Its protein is CASSWGPSGSRFDNEQFF.

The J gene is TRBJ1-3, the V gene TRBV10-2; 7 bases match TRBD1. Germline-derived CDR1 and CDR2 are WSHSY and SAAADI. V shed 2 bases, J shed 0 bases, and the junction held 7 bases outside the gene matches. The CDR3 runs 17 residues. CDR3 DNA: TGCGCCAGCAGTGAGAAGGGGACAGTGCCCTCTGGAAACACCATATATTTT. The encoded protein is CASSEKGTVPSGNTIYF.

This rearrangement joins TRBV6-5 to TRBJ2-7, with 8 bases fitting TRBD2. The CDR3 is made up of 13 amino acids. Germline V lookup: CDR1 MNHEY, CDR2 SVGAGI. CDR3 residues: CAGGETSDFEQYF. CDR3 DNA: TGTGCGGGGGGGGAGACTAGCGACTTCGAGCAGTACTTC.

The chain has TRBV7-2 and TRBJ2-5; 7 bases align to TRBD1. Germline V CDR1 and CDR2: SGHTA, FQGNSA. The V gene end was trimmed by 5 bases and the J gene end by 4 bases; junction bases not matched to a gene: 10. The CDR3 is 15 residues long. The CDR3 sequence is CASSPGQAGRETQYF. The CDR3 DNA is TGTGCCAGCAGCCCCGGACAGGCGGGTCGAGAGACCCAGTACTTC.

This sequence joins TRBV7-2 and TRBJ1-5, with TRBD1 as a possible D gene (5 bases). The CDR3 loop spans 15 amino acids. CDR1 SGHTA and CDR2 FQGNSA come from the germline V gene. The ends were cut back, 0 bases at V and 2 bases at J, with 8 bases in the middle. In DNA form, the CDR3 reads TGTGCCAGCAGCTTAGCTCGGGGGGGCAATCAGCCCCAGCATTTT. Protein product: CASSLARGGNQPQHF.

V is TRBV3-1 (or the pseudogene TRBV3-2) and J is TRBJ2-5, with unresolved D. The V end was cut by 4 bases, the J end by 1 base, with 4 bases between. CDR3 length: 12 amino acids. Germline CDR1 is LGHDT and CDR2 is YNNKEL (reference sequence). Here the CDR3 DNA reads TGTGCCAGCAGCCCGACCCAAGAGACCCAGTACTTC. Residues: CASSPTQETQYF.

The chain's CDR3 is CAWSSGGLAGVEQYF. The CDR3 DNA follows: TGTGCCTGGAGCAGTGGGGGACTAGCGGGAGTCGAGCAGTACTTC. The V gene is TRBV30, the J gene TRBJ2-7, with 14 bases identical to TRBD2. This CDR3 region has 15 residues. The V and J ends lost 3 bases and 6 bases, in that order; junction bases with no gene match: 7. Per germline, CDR1 GTSNPN and CDR2 SVGIG (reference sequence). Full variable domain (outside the CDR3, taken from reference TRBV30 and TRBJ2-7): SQTIHQWPATLVQPVGSPLSLECTVEGTSNPNLYWYRQAAGRGLQLLFYSVGIGQISSEVPQNLSASRPQDRQFILSSKKLLLSDSGFYLCAWSSGGLAGVEQYFGPGTRLTVT.

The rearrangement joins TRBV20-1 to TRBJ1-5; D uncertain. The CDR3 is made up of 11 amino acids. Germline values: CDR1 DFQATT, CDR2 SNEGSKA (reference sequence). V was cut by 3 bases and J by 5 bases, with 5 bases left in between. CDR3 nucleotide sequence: TGCAGTGCTAGTCGGGATCAGCCCCAGCATTTT. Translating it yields CSASRDQPQHF.